This entry is about one T cell receptor beta chain. This sample was taken from a study of cytotoxic CD8 clonotypes in ibrutinib-treated CLL. The CDR3 loop spans 14 amino acids. Germline V gene data show CDR1 as SNHLY and CDR2 as FYNNEI. V was clipped by 3 bases and J by 0 bases, with 8 bases between them. Sequencing was performed with immunoSEQ multiplex PCR; in TCRdb, only in-frame clones are kept and a portion is missing. This sample has 250,000 to 350,000 clones, with approximately 79% found just once. The clonotype was recovered from a human donor with chronic lymphocytic leukemia. Sequences were derived from PBMCs, sampled at disease progression, from a patient treated with ibrutinib. The V call is TRBV2, the J call TRBJ1-2; D uncertain. The CDR3 sequence is CASSDRRSNYGYTF. The CDR3 DNA sequence: TGTGCCAGCAGTGACCGAAGGTCTAACTATGGCTACACCTTC.